This T cell receptor (beta chain) was identified during a study of T cells in localized non-small cell lung cancer. Measured with immunoSEQ multiplex PCR; TCRdb has only the in-frame clones, and not every one. The table shows 75,000 to 95,000 clones, with roughly 87% occurring only once. Notes on the study in general: Since sequencing was restricted to only one region of the tumor, intratumor heterogeneity remains a possibility. There were a median roughly 62 of the top 100 tumor clones appearing in adjacent lung.

As regards this clone: Its antigen is currently unknown.

The CDR3 contains 16 residues. Germline lookup yields CDR1 LGHNA and CDR2 YNFKEQ. V was clipped by 1 base and J by 0 bases, with 9 bases between them. Sequences were derived from peripheral blood, sampled before any cancer treatment. The clonotype originates from a man aged 40-75 years with stage I squamous cell lung carcinoma. The chain combines TRBV4-2 with TRBJ1-4, with unresolved D. The CDR3 coding sequence is TGTGCCAGCAGCCAAGGAAGCGTTGCAACTAATGAAAAACTGTTTTTT. Encoded protein: CASSQGSVATNEKLFF.